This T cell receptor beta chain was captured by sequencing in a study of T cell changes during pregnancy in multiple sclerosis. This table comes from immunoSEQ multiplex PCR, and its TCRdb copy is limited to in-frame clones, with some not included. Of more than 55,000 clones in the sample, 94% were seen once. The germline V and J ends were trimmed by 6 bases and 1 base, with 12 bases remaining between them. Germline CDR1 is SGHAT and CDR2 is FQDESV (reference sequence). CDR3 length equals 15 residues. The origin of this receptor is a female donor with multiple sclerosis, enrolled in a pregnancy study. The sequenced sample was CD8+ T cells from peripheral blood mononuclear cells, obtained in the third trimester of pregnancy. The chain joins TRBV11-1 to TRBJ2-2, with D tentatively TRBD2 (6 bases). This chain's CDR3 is CASRAGRWNTGELFF. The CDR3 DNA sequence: TGTGCCAGCAGGGCGGGACGATGGAACACCGGGGAGCTGTTTTTT. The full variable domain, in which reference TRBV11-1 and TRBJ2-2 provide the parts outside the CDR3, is EAEVAQSPRYKITEKSQAVAFWCDPISGHATLYWYRQILGQGPELLVQFQDESVVDDSQLPKDRFSAERLKGVDSTLKIQPAELGDSAMYLCASRAGRWNTGELFFGEGSRLTVL.